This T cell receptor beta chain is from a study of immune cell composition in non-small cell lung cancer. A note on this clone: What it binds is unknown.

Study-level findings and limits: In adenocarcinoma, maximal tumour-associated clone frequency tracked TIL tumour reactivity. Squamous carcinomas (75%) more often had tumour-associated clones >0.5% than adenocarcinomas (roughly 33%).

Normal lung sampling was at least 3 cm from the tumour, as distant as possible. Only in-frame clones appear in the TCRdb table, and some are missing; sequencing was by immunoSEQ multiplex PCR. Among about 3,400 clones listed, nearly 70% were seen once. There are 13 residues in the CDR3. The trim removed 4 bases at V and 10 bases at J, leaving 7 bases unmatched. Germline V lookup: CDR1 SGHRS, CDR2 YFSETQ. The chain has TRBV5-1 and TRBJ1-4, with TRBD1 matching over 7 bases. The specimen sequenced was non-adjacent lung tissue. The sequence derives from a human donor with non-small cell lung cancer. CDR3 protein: CASSVNQGGKLFF. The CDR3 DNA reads TGCGCCAGCAGCGTAAATCAGGGGGGAAAACTGTTTTTT.